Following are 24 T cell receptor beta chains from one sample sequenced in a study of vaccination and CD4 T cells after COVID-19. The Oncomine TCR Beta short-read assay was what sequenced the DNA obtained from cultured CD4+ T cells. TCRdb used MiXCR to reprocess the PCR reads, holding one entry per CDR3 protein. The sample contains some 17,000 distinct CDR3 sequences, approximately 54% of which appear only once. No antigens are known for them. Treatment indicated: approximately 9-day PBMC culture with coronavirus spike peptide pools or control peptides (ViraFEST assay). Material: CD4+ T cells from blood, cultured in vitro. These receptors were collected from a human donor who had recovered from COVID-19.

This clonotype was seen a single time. As DNA, the CDR3 is TGTGCCAGCAGTGACGGGACCGACTATGGCTACACCTTC. The encoded protein is CASSDGTDYGYTF. The chain employs TRBV6-4 and TRBJ1-2, with D possibly TRBD1 on 5 matching bases. The CDR3 spans 13 residues. Germline V gene data show CDR1 as MRHNA and CDR2 as SNTAGT. V lost 2 bases to trimming and J lost 3 bases, with 7 bases between them.

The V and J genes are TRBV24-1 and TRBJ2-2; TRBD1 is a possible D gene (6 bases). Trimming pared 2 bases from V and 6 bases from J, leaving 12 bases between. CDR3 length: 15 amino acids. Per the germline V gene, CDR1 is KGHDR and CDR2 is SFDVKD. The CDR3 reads CATSDSQQGPGELFF. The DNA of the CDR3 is TGTGCCACCAGTGATTCACAACAGGGACCCGGGGAGCTGTTTTTT.

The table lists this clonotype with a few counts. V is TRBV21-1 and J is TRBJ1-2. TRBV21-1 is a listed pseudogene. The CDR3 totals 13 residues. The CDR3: CASSNILKHGYTF. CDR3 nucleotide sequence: TGTGCCAGCAGCAACATTTTGAAGCATGGCTACACCTTC.

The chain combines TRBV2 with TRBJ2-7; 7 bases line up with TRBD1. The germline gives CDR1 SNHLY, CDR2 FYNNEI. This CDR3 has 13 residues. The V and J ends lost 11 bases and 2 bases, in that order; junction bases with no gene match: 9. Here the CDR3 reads CAGKVQGTYEQYF. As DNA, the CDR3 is TGTGCCGGGAAAGTACAGGGGACCTACGAGCAGTACTTC.

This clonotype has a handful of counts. The CDR3: CASSALGQGGNTIYF. CDR3 DNA: TGTGCCAGCAGTGCCCTAGGACAGGGTGGAAACACCATATATTTT. The V gene is TRBV6-1, the J gene TRBJ1-3; 8 nucleotides match TRBD1. V was clipped by 4 bases and J by 3 bases; unmatched bases: 5. There are 15 residues in the CDR3. Germline V CDR1 and CDR2: MNHNS, SASEGT.

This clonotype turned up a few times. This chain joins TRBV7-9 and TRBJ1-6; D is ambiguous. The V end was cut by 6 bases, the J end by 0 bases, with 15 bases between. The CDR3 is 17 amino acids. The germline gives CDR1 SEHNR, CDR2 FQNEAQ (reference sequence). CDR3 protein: CASSTADLSSYNSPLHF. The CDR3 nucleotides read TGTGCCAGCAGTACGGCGGACCTAAGCTCCTATAATTCACCCCTCCACTTT.

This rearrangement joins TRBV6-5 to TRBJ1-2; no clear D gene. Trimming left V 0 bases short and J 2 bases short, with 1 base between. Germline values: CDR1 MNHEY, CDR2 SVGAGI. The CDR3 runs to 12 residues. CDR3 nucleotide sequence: TGTGCCAGCAGTTACTCGAACTATGGCTACACCTTC. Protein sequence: CASSYSNYGYTF.

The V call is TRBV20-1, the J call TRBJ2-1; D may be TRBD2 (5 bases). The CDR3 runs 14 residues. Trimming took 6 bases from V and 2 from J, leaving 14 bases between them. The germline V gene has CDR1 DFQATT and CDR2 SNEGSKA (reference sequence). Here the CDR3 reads CSAVRGVPYNEQFF. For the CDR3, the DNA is TGCAGTGCCGTCCGGGGAGTTCCCTACAATGAGCAGTTCTTC.

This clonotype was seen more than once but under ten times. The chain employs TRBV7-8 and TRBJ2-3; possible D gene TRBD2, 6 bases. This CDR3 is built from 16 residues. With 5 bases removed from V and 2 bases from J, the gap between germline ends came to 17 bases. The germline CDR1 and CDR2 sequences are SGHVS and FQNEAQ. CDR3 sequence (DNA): TGTGCCAGCAGCCCGAGGGACTTCAGAACCACAGATACGCAGTATTTT. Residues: CASSPRDFRTTDTQYF.

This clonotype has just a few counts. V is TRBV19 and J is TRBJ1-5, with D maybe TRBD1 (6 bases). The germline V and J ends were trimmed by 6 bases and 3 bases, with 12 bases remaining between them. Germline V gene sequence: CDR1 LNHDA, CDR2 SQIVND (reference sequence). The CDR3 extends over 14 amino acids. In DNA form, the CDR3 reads TGTGCCAGTAGCCAGCGGGGGCACAATCAGCCCCAGCATTTT. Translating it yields CASSQRGHNQPQHF.

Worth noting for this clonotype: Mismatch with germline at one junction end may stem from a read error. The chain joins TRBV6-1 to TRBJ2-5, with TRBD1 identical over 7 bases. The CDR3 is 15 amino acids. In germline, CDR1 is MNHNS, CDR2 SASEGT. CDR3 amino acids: CASSLLQGGQESQYF. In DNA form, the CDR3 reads TGTGCCAGCAGCCTCCTGCAAGGGGGCCAAGAGTCCCAGTACTTC.

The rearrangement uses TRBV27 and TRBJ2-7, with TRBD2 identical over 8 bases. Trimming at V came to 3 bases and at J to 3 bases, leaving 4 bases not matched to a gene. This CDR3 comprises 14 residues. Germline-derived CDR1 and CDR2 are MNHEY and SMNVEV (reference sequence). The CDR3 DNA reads TGTGCCAGCAGTTTTGGTCTAGCGGGCTACGAGCAGTACTTC. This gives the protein CASSFGLAGYEQYF.

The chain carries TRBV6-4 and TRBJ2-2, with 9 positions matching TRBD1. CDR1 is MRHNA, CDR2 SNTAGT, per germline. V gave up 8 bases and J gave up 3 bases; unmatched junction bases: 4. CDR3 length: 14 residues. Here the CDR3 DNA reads TGTGCCAGCGGAACAGGGGGCGACACCGGGGAGCTGTTTTTT. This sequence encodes CASGTGGDTGELFF.

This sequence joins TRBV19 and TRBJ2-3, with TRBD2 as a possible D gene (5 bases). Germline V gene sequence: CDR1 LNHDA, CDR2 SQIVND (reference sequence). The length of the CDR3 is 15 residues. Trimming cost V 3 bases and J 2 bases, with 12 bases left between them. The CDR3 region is CASSIRGSYTDTQYF. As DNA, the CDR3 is TGTGCCAGTAGTATCCGCGGGTCCTACACAGATACGCAGTATTTT. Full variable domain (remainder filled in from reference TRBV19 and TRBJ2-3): DGGITQSPKYLFRKEGQNVTLSCEQNLNHDAMYWYRQDPGQGLRLIYYSQIVNDFQKGDIAEGYSVSREKKESFPLTVTSAQKNPTAFYLCASSIRGSYTDTQYFGPGTRLTVL.

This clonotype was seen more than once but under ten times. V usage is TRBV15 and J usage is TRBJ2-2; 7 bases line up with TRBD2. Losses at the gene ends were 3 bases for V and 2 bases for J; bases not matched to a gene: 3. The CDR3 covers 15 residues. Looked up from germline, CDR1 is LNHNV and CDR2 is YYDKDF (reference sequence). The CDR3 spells CATSSGTTNTGELFF. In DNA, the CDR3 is TGTGCCACCAGCAGCGGGACTACCAACACCGGGGAGCTGTTTTTT.

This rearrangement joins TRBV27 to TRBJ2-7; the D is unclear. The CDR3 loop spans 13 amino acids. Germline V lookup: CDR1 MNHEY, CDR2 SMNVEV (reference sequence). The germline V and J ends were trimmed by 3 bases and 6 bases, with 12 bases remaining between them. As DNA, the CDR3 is TGTGCCAGCAGTTTTGCGGCTAGAGGCGAGCAGTACTTC. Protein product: CASSFAARGEQYF.

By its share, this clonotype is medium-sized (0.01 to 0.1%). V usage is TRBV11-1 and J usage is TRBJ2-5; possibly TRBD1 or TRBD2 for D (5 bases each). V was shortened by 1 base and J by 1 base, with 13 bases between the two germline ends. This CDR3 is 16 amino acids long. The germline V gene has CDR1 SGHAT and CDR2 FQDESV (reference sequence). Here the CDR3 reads CASSLGFGGPQETQYF. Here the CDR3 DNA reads TGTGCCAGCAGCTTAGGATTTGGGGGACCCCAAGAGACCCAGTACTTC.

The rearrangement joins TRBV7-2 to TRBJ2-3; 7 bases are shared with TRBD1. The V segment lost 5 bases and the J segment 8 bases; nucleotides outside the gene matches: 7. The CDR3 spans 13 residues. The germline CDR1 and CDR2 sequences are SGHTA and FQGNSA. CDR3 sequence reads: CASSNDRAGTQYF. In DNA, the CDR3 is TGTGCCAGCAGCAACGACAGGGCTGGTACGCAGTATTTT. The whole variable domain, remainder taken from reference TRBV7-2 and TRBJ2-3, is GAGVSQSPSNKVTEKGKDVELRCDPISGHTALYWYRQSLGQGLEFLIYFQGNSAPDKSGLPSDRFSAERTGGSVSTLTIQRTQQEDSAVYLCASSNDRAGTQYFGPGTRLTVL.

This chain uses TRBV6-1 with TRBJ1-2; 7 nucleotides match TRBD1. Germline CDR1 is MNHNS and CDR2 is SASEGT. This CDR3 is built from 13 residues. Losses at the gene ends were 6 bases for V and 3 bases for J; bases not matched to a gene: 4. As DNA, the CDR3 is TGTGCCAGCAGGACCGGGACAGACTATGGCTACACCTTC. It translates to CASRTGTDYGYTF.

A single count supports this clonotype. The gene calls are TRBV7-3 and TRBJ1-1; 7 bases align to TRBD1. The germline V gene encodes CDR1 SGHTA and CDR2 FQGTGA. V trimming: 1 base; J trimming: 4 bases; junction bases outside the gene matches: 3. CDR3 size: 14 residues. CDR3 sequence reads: CASSLSPGGTEAFF. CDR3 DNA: TGTGCCAGCAGCTTAAGTCCAGGGGGCACTGAAGCTTTCTTT.

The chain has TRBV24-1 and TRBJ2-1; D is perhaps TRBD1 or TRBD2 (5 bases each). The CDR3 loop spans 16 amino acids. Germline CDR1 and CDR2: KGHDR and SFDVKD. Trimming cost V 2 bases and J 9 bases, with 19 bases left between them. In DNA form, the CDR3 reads TGTGCCACCAGTGATTCAACTTTCCAGGGCGGAGGTGAGCAGTTCTTC. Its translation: CATSDSTFQGGGEQFF.

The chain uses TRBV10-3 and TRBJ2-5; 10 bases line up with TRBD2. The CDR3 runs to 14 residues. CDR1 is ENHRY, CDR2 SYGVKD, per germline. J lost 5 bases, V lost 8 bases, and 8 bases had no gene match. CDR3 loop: CAIGRAGGLETQYF. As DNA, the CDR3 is TGTGCCATCGGACGAGCGGGGGGGCTGGAGACCCAGTACTTC.

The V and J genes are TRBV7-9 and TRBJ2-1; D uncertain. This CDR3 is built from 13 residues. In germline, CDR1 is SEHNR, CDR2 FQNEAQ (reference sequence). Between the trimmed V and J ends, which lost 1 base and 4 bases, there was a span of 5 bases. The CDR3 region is CASSLGQYNEQFF. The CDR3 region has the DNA TGTGCCAGCAGCTTAGGGCAGTACAATGAGCAGTTCTTC.

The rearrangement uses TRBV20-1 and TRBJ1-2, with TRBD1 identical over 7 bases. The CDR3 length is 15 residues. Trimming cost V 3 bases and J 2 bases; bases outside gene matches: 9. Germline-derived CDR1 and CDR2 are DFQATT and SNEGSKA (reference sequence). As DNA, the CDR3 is TGCAGTGCTAGGCGGGGAACAGGGGAAAACTATGGCTACACCTTC. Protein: CSARRGTGENYGYTF.